The 32 T cell receptor beta chains listed next were all sequenced from one sample in a study of cytomegalovirus exposure and HLA in healthy donors. PCR was performed using 60 Vbeta and 13 Jbeta primers. Clones were sequenced by immunoSEQ multiplex PCR, and TCRdb holds only the in-frame ones, with some missing. The sample includes tens of thousands of clones. Sequenced sample: PBMCs. These receptors were collected from a young man in good health and CMV-seronegative.

The gene calls are TRBV5-1 and TRBJ2-7; TRBD1 aligns across 7 bases. V gave up 5 bases and J gave up 2 bases; unmatched junction bases: 22. CDR3 length equals 19 residues. In germline, CDR1 is SGHRS, CDR2 YFSETQ. CDR3 in amino acids: CASSPTGLLYGTVPYEQYF. The CDR3 bases are TGCGCCAGCAGTCCCACGGGTTTGCTTTATGGGACAGTACCCTACGAGCAGTACTTC.

V is TRBV5-4 and J is TRBJ2-3, with TRBD1 matching 9 bases. CDR1 is SGHNT, CDR2 YYREEE, per germline (reference sequence). V shed 4 bases, J shed 4 bases, and the junction held 4 bases outside the gene matches. This CDR3 is built from 14 residues. The CDR3 reads CASSLWDRADTQYF. The CDR3 nucleotides are TGTGCCAGCAGCCTATGGGACAGGGCAGATACGCAGTATTTT.

This rearrangement joins TRBV11-1 to TRBJ2-7; D might be TRBD1 (5 bases). CDR1 and CDR2 from the germline V gene are SGHAT and FQDESV (reference sequence). The V and J ends lost 4 bases and 2 bases respectively, with 15 bases between them. The CDR3 is 15 amino acids. CDR3 protein: CASSSETVSTYEQYF. Written as DNA, the CDR3 is TGTGCCAGCAGCTCGGAGACAGTTTCCACCTACGAGCAGTACTTC.

The V gene is TRBV6-5, the J gene TRBJ1-5; no firm D call. V was clipped by 7 bases and J by 0 bases, with 13 bases between them. This CDR3 is 15 amino acids long. Germline V gives CDR1 MNHEY, CDR2 SVGAGI. CDR3 residues: CASNERIYSNQPQHF. CDR3 DNA sequence: TGTGCCAGCAACGAGAGAATATATAGCAATCAGCCCCAGCATTTT.

V and J are TRBV7-2 and TRBJ2-5, with 10 bases matching TRBD1. J was trimmed by 7 bases and V by 6 bases; bases with no gene match: 17. Germline V gene sequence: CDR1 SGHTA, CDR2 FQGNSA. The CDR3 is made up of 17 amino acids. CDR3 loop: CASSRMLTTGGRGTQYF. CDR3 DNA: TGTGCCAGCAGTCGGATGCTTACGACAGGGGGCCGTGGGACCCAGTACTTC.

The V call is TRBV5-1, the J call TRBJ1-1; 9 positions match TRBD1. CDR1 is SGHRS and CDR2 is YFSETQ in the germline V gene. The CDR3 consists of 13 residues. V lost 4 bases, J lost 6 bases, and 4 bases stayed unmatched. The CDR3 reads CASSKGQGSEAFF. CDR3 nucleotide sequence: TGCGCCAGCAGCAAGGGACAGGGTTCTGAAGCTTTCTTT.

The rearrangement joins TRBV29-1 to TRBJ2-5; 11 bases are a match to TRBD2. The CDR3 has 14 residues. V was pared by 7 bases and J by 4 bases, with 8 bases of the junction left unmatched. The germline CDR1 and CDR2 sequences are SQVTM and ANQGSEA. In nucleotides, the CDR3 is TGCAGCGCCTTAGCGGGGGGGATTGGAGAGACCCAGTACTTC. Translated, it gives CSALAGGIGETQYF. Variable domain in full (rest from reference TRBV29-1 and TRBJ2-5): SAVISQKPSRDICQRGTSLTIQCQVDSQVTMMFWYRQQPGQSLTLIATANQGSEATYESGFVIDKFPISRPNLTFSTLTVSNMSPEDSSIYLCSALAGGIGETQYFGPGTRLLVL.

The chain links TRBV7-2 to TRBJ1-2; 8 bases fit TRBD1. Germline V CDR1 and CDR2: SGHTA, FQGNSA. This CDR3 has 16 amino acids. Trimming at V came to 4 bases and at J to 4 bases, leaving 11 bases not matched to a gene. The CDR3 bases are TGTGCCAGCAGCTCCCTAACCTACAGGGGGACCTATGGCTACACCTTC. Protein product: CASSSLTYRGTYGYTF.

This chain joins TRBV19 and TRBJ1-5, with a weak D call TRBD1 (6 bases). This CDR3 region has 15 residues. CDR1 and CDR2 from the germline V gene are LNHDA and SQIVND (reference sequence). V was cut by 6 bases and J by 5 bases, with 17 bases left in between. CDR3 bases: TGTGCCAGTAGCGAAGGGGGGGGATACTATCAGCCCCAGCATTTT. Its translation is CASSEGGGYYQPQHF.

By frequency, this clone registers medium-sized (0.01 to 0.1%). The genes are TRBV6-6 and TRBJ2-1, with 9 bases identical to TRBD2. V lost 2 bases to trimming and J lost 7 bases; unmatched junction nucleotides: 6. The CDR3 covers 15 residues. Germline lookup yields CDR1 MNHNY and CDR2 SVGAGI (reference sequence). The CDR3 spells CASSYRSGSRNEQFF. In DNA, the CDR3 is TGTGCCAGCAGTTACCGTAGCGGGAGTAGGAATGAGCAGTTCTTC.

The chain recombines TRBV25-1 with TRBJ1-6, with TRBD1 matching 9 bases. Germline V gives CDR1 MGHDK, CDR2 SYGVNS. The CDR3 is made up of 14 amino acids. Losses at the gene ends were 8 bases for V and 6 bases for J; bases not matched to a gene: 5. In nucleotides, the CDR3 is TGTGCCAGCGGAGGGACAGGGCTTAATTCACCCCTCCACTTT. Amino acid sequence: CASGGTGLNSPLHF.

The V gene is TRBV7-9, the J gene TRBJ2-3, with D maybe TRBD1 (5 bases). The CDR3 sequence is 15 residues long. Per germline, CDR1 SEHNR and CDR2 FQNEAQ (reference sequence). V lost 0 bases and J 5 bases, leaving 12 bases between the germline ends. CDR3 amino acids: CASSLAEGVGDTQYF. The CDR3 DNA is TGTGCCAGCAGCTTAGCGGAAGGGGTCGGAGATACGCAGTATTTT.

The chain links TRBV4-2 to TRBJ1-1, with 9 bases lining up with TRBD1. V lost 4 bases to trimming and J lost 4 bases; unmatched junction nucleotides: 10. The CDR3 runs to 16 residues. Germline assignment: CDR1 LGHNA and CDR2 YNFKEQ. The CDR3 DNA sequence: TGTGCCAGCAGCCCAACGGGGACAGGGTCAGGCACTGAAGCTTTCTTT. It is translated as CASSPTGTGSGTEAFF.

V is TRBV18 and J is TRBJ2-2; 8 bases line up with TRBD1. Germline assignment: CDR1 KGHSH and CDR2 LQKENI. J lost 8 bases, V lost 1 base, and 3 bases had no gene match. The CDR3 is 14 residues long. This CDR3 is CASSPRTGSGELFF. CDR3 nucleotide sequence: TGTGCCAGCTCACCACGGACAGGGTCAGGGGAGCTGTTTTTT.

The rearrangement uses TRBV6-4 and TRBJ2-2; 9 bases are shared with TRBD1. The V gene's germline CDR1 is MRHNA and CDR2 SNTAGT. Losses at the gene ends were 5 bases for V and 0 bases for J; bases not matched to a gene: 7. This CDR3 is built from 17 residues. CDR3 region: CASSRQGGPSNTGELFF. As DNA, the CDR3 is TGTGCCAGCAGTAGACAGGGGGGTCCCTCGAACACCGGGGAGCTGTTTTTT.

The chain couples TRBV6-5 to TRBJ1-2; perhaps TRBD1 as D (6 bases). Germline V CDR1 and CDR2: MNHEY, SVGAGI. The CDR3 has 13 amino acids. Trimming stripped 5 bases from V and 5 bases from J, with 12 bases between. This chain's CDR3 is CASSTRQAYGYTF. CDR3 nucleotides: TGTGCCAGCAGTACCCGACAGGCGTATGGCTACACCTTC.

This rearrangement joins TRBV19 to TRBJ2-1; 12 bases fit TRBD2. From germline, CDR1 is LNHDA and CDR2 SQIVND (reference sequence). This CDR3 spans 16 amino acids. The V segment lost 4 bases and the J segment 8 bases; nucleotides outside the gene matches: 9. The CDR3 loop is CASSSLAGGYADEQFF. CDR3 coding DNA: TGTGCCAGTAGTAGTCTAGCGGGAGGGTACGCTGATGAGCAGTTCTTC.

CDR3 protein: CASSPRGMQTQYF. CDR3 DNA sequence: TGTGCCAGCAGCCCGCGGGGTATGCAGACCCAGTACTTC. The gene calls are TRBV9 and TRBJ2-5, with TRBD2 as a possible D gene (6 bases). The CDR3 totals 13 residues. The germline V gene has CDR1 SGDLS and CDR2 YYNGEE. Between the trimmed V and J ends, which lost 4 bases and 6 bases, there was a span of 13 bases.

This CDR3 is CASSAHGQTGELFF. In DNA form, the CDR3 reads TGCGCCAGCAGCGCCCACGGACAGACCGGGGAGCTGTTTTTT. The chain couples TRBV5-1 to TRBJ2-2; perhaps TRBD1 as D (6 bases). V shed 4 bases and J shed 5 bases, with 12 bases lying between them. This CDR3 has 14 residues. CDR1 SGHRS and CDR2 YFSETQ come from the germline V gene.

CDR3 DNA sequence: TGCGCCAGCAGCCCCGGGACAGTGGGGTCCAATGAGCAGTTCTTC. This codes for CASSPGTVGSNEQFF. The J gene is TRBJ2-1, the V gene TRBV10-1, with TRBD1 identical over 7 bases. CDR3 length: 15 amino acids. Germline V gene sequence: CDR1 WNHNN, CDR2 SYGVQD (reference sequence). With 6 bases clipped from V and 6 bases from J, the junction kept 11 bases outside the gene matches.

The chain links TRBV9 to TRBJ2-7, with TRBD1 matching 8 bases. CDR1 and CDR2 (germline): SGDLS, YYNGEE. The V gene end was trimmed by 2 bases and the J gene end by 6 bases; junction bases not matched to a gene: 7. CDR3 length: 14 amino acids. The CDR3 reads CASSVRDRQGEQYF. Written as DNA, the CDR3 is TGTGCCAGCAGCGTCCGGGACAGGCAGGGCGAGCAGTACTTC.

Remarks on this clone: One end of the junction does not line up with germline, which may come from a read error. This chain connects TRBV27 to TRBJ2-7; tentative D call: TRBD1 (6 bases). Germline CDR1 and CDR2: MNHEY and SMNVEV (reference sequence). This CDR3 has 13 amino acids. The CDR3 region has the DNA TGTGCCAGCAGTGTATCAGGGGCCCGCCCGCAGTACTTC. This codes for CASSVSGARPQYF.

V gene TRBV7-3 combines with J gene TRBJ2-5, with D maybe TRBD2 (7 bases). The CDR3 loop spans 13 amino acids. Germline V lookup: CDR1 SGHTA, CDR2 FQGTGA. V lost 5 bases and J lost 5, with 12 bases in between. The CDR3 DNA follows: TGTGCCAGCAGCAACGGGGGGCTGGAGACCCAGTACTTC. It translates to CASSNGGLETQYF.

The rearrangement uses TRBV5-3 and TRBJ1-3; D not resolved. TRBV5-3 is sorted into the ORF group, with uncertain function. The CDR3 covers 12 residues. V was cut by 0 bases and J by 4 bases, with 2 bases left in between. The chain's CDR3 is CARSLAGNTIYF. The CDR3 DNA reads TGTGCCAGAAGCTTGGCAGGAAACACCATATATTTT.

This chain connects TRBV12-5 to TRBJ2-5, with 11 bases fitting TRBD2. Germline CDR1 reads LGHNT; CDR2 reads FRNRAP. With 4 bases clipped from V and 1 base from J, the junction kept 2 bases outside the gene matches. The CDR3 sequence is 15 residues long. CDR3 bases: TGTGCTAGTGGTTCGACTAGCGGGACCCAAGAGACCCAGTACTTC. This encodes CASGSTSGTQETQYF.

This chain uses TRBV5-6 with TRBJ2-3, with D possibly being TRBD2 (5 bases). CDR3 length: 17 residues. V was trimmed by 1 base and J by 2 bases, leaving 17 bases between them. CDR1 is SGHDT and CDR2 is YYEEEE in the germline V gene. Here the CDR3 DNA reads TGTGCCAGCAGCTTGCGGGTGTGGGGAGTTTTCACAGATACGCAGTATTTT. Encoded protein: CASSLRVWGVFTDTQYF.

The V gene is TRBV4-1, the J gene TRBJ2-1; 7 bases are a match to TRBD1. V trimming: 4 bases; J trimming: 6 bases; junction bases outside the gene matches: 3. The germline V gene encodes CDR1 MGHRA and CDR2 YSYEKL. The CDR3 spans 13 residues. As DNA, the CDR3 is TGCGCCAGCAGCCGGGGACAGCTCAATGAGCAGTTCTTC. The encoded protein is CASSRGQLNEQFF.

This clone shows up as medium-sized by frequency. The chain joins TRBV19 to TRBJ2-6; TRBD1 agrees at 10 bases. Trimming at V came to 4 bases and at J to 0 bases, leaving 0 bases not matched to a gene. CDR1 is LNHDA and CDR2 is SQIVND in the germline V gene (reference sequence). The CDR3 consists of 16 residues. CDR3 amino acids: CASSRTGGSGANVLTF. CDR3 coding DNA: TGTGCCAGTAGTAGGACAGGGGGCTCTGGGGCCAACGTCCTGACTTTC.

This chain uses TRBV30 with TRBJ2-5; possible D gene TRBD2, 6 bases. The J call could be wrong; TRBJ2-7 is a better fit for the DNA end. The CDR3 is 14 amino acids. Per germline, CDR1 GTSNPN and CDR2 SVGIG (reference sequence). CDR3 sequence reads: CAWSVEGGKSEQYF. CDR3 DNA sequence: TGTGCCTGGAGTGTGGAGGGAGGCAAGAGCGAGCAGTACTTC.

The chain joins TRBV5-1 to TRBJ2-1; the D gene is possibly TRBD1 (5 bases). Germline CDR1 and CDR2: SGHRS and YFSETQ. The CDR3 covers 13 residues. V was pared by 5 bases and J by 3 bases, with 9 bases between. The CDR3, as DNA: TGCGCCAGCAGTAGGGGCAACTACAATGAGCAGTTCTTC. Amino acid sequence: CASSRGNYNEQFF.

V is TRBV10-3 and J is TRBJ2-7; weak D call: TRBD1 (7 bases). The germline V gene has CDR1 ENHRY and CDR2 SYGVKD. The V end lost 1 base, the J end lost 5 bases, and 9 bases lay between the germline ends. The CDR3 spans 13 residues. The CDR3 region has the DNA TGTGCCATCAGTGAGTTCAGGGGGGACGAGCAGTACTTC. Encoded protein: CAISEFRGDEQYF.

The chain joins TRBV5-4 to TRBJ2-2; 9 bases fit TRBD2. This CDR3 has 19 amino acids. Germline assignment: CDR1 SGHNT and CDR2 YYREEE (reference sequence). The V gene end was trimmed by 0 bases and the J gene end by 5 bases; junction bases not matched to a gene: 14. The CDR3 is CASSLEFSSGRGPTGELFF. In DNA form, the CDR3 reads TGTGCCAGCAGCTTGGAGTTTAGTAGCGGGAGAGGGCCAACCGGGGAGCTGTTTTTT.